The 17 T cell receptor beta chains in this list originate from one sample, sequenced in a study of OX40 agonist ivuxolimab in advanced cancers. Assay: immunoSEQ multiplex PCR; the TCRdb copy retains only in-frame clones and omits some. This sample has approximately 74,000 clones, with roughly 90% found just once. The sample here was CD4+ or CD8+ T cells sorted from blood, taken in a trial of the OX40 agonist ivuxolimab. These receptors all come from an adult with an advanced solid tumor such as melanoma, head and neck, liver or kidney cancer.

V and J are TRBV19 and TRBJ2-7; D may correspond to TRBD1 or TRBD2 (5 bases each). This CDR3 is 14 amino acids long. V lost 5 bases and J lost 2, with 13 bases in between. Germline CDR1 LNHDA, CDR2 SQIVND (reference sequence). CDR3 sequence reads: CASSGSGQTYEQYF. In DNA, the CDR3 is TGTGCCAGTAGTGGGTCGGGGCAGACCTACGAGCAGTACTTC.

J is TRBJ2-7 and V is TRBV7-8, with 15 bases fitting TRBD2. Trimming took 3 bases from V and 7 from J; bases not matched to a gene: 10. Looked up from germline, CDR1 is SGHVS and CDR2 is FQNEAQ. The length of the CDR3 is 17 residues. CDR3 bases: TGTGCCAGCAGCTTTACCTTGGGACTAGCGGGAGGTGAAGAGCAGTACTTC. This gives the protein CASSFTLGLAGGEEQYF.

The rearrangement uses TRBV2 and TRBJ2-3; TRBD2 is a possible D gene (6 bases). CDR1 SNHLY and CDR2 FYNNEI come from the germline V gene. Trimming pared 6 bases from V and 2 bases from J, leaving 9 bases between. CDR3 size: 13 residues. CDR3 bases: TGTGCCAGCAGGGGGGGTTACACAGATACGCAGTATTTT. Amino acids: CASRGGYTDTQYF.

The V and J genes are TRBV20-1 and TRBJ2-5; weak D call: TRBD2 (6 bases). The CDR3 is 11 residues long. CDR1 and CDR2 (germline): DFQATT, SNEGSKA (reference sequence). The ends were cut back, 3 bases at V and 4 bases at J, with 6 bases in the middle. The CDR3 protein is CSASGGETQYF. CDR3 bases: TGCAGTGCTAGCGGGGGAGAGACCCAGTACTTC.

The CDR3 sequence: CASSLAGPLNEQFF. The CDR3 nucleotides are TGTGCCAGCAGCTTAGCAGGTCCGCTCAATGAGCAGTTCTTC. This rearrangement joins TRBV11-2 to TRBJ2-1; no reliable D call. Per the germline V gene, CDR1 is SGHAT and CDR2 is FQNNGV. V was trimmed by 1 base and J by 6 bases, leaving 10 bases between them. This CDR3 spans 14 amino acids.

The rearrangement uses TRBV5-1 and TRBJ2-2, with D uncertain. Deletions cut 0 bases from V and 3 bases from J, with 9 bases between. The CDR3 sequence is 15 residues long. CDR1 is SGHRS, CDR2 YFSETQ, per germline. The DNA for the CDR3 is TGCGCCAGCAGCTTGGGGTTAGCTTACACCGGGGAGCTGTTTTTT. It is translated as CASSLGLAYTGELFF. The entire variable domain, with the rest obtained from reference TRBV5-1 and TRBJ2-2, is as follows: KAGVTQTPRYLIKTRGQQVTLSCSPISGHRSVSWYQQTPGQGLQFLFEYFSETQRNKGNFPGRFSGRQFSNSRSEMNVSTLELGDSALYLCASSLGLAYTGELFFGEGSRLTVL.

This rearrangement joins TRBV30 to TRBJ2-5; TRBD2 is a possible D gene (6 bases). Germline V lookup: CDR1 GTSNPN, CDR2 SVGIG (reference sequence). The ends were cut back, 2 bases at V and 7 bases at J, with 11 bases in the middle. This CDR3 contains 12 residues. CDR3 coding DNA: TGTGCCTGGAGTTGGGGGGAGGCGACCCAGTACTTC. This encodes CAWSWGEATQYF.

The chain carries TRBV6-1 and TRBJ1-1; D not certain. Germline loops: CDR1 MNHNS, CDR2 SASEGT. V was shortened by 4 bases and J by 3 bases, with 12 bases between the two germline ends. This CDR3 region has 14 residues. The CDR3 loop reads CASSGWGYDTEAFF. CDR3 DNA sequence: TGTGCCAGCAGTGGTTGGGGATATGACACTGAAGCTTTCTTT.

The chain joins TRBV10-3 to TRBJ2-1, with 11 bases lining up with TRBD2. Trimming removed 6 bases from V and 0 bases from J; junction bases left unmatched: 4. Per the germline V gene, CDR1 is ENHRY and CDR2 is SYGVKD. The CDR3 consists of 16 residues. The CDR3 spells CAIRLAGDTSYNEQFF. The CDR3 nucleotides read TGTGCCATCAGACTAGCGGGAGACACCTCCTACAATGAGCAGTTCTTC.

The CDR3 DNA reads as TGTGCCATCAGGGAGGACAGGGATGTCACTGAAGCTTTCTTT. It encodes CAIREDRDVTEAFF. The V and J genes are TRBV10-3 and TRBJ1-1, with TRBD1 matching 8 bases. This CDR3 comprises 14 residues. The germline V gene encodes CDR1 ENHRY and CDR2 SYGVKD. Trimming removed 6 bases from V and 4 bases from J; junction bases left unmatched: 7.

In its sample, this clone was seen once. The chain carries TRBV7-2 and TRBJ1-1, with TRBD1 as a possible D gene (5 bases). The CDR3 covers 14 residues. Trimming removed 5 bases from V and 11 bases from J, with 21 bases in between. Germline assignment: CDR1 SGHTA and CDR2 FQGNSA. Here the CDR3 DNA reads TGTGCCAGCAGCCCGCGTCGGGGCGAGCTCTCCGCTTTCTTT. Translated: CASSPRRGELSAFF.

A single count supports this clone. The chain links TRBV7-3 to TRBJ2-3; 7 positions match TRBD2. This CDR3 contains 15 residues. The ends lost 0 bases at V and 6 bases at J; junction bases unmatched: 6. Germline loops: CDR1 SGHTA, CDR2 FQGTGA. The CDR3 sequence is CASSLTSRGVDTQYF. The DNA of the CDR3 is TGTGCCAGCAGCTTAACTTCCCGGGGGGTTGATACGCAGTATTTT.

This sequence joins TRBV10-3 and TRBJ1-2; the match to TRBD1 covers 8 bases. Trimming took 5 bases from V and 4 from J; bases not matched to a gene: 3. The CDR3 extends over 13 amino acids. Germline lookup yields CDR1 ENHRY and CDR2 SYGVKD. This chain's CDR3 is CAISTQGVYGYTF. Written as DNA, the CDR3 is TGTGCCATCAGTACACAGGGGGTCTATGGCTACACCTTC.

The chain recombines TRBV9 with TRBJ2-3, with D perhaps TRBD1 or TRBD2 (8 bases each). The CDR3 has 16 residues. Between the trimmed V and J ends, which lost 2 bases and 2 bases, there was a span of 15 bases. From germline, CDR1 is SGDLS and CDR2 YYNGEE. The CDR3 nucleotides read TGTGCCAGCAGCGTTAGCGGGACAGGAGCCACAGATACGCAGTATTTT. The encoded protein is CASSVSGTGATDTQYF.

The genes are TRBV4-3 and TRBJ1-4; tentative D call: TRBD1 (5 bases). The CDR3 consists of 16 residues. V was shortened by 4 bases and J by 8 bases, with 20 bases between the two germline ends. CDR1 and CDR2 (germline): LGHNA, YSLEER. The CDR3 coding sequence is TGCGCCAGCAGCCGAGAGGATGGGGCATTAGGCGAAAAACTGTTTTTT. Translated: CASSREDGALGEKLFF.

This clone was picked up a small number of times. DNA of the CDR3: TGTGCCAGCAGTTTTGGGAAAGCGGGAGAAGGGTACGAGCAGTACTTC. Amino acids: CASSFGKAGEGYEQYF. V is TRBV27 and J is TRBJ2-7; TRBD2 matches 8 bases. The CDR3 loop spans 16 amino acids. The germline V gene has CDR1 MNHEY and CDR2 SMNVEV (reference sequence). V dropped 3 bases and J dropped 4; count of bases not matched to a gene: 11.

The chain recombines TRBV6-5 with TRBJ1-2; 11 bases line up with TRBD1. The germline V gene encodes CDR1 MNHEY and CDR2 SVGAGI. V was clipped by 6 bases and J by 5 bases; unmatched bases: 5. The CDR3 is made up of 14 amino acids. The chain's CDR3 is CASRAGTGGYGYTF. The CDR3, as DNA: TGTGCCAGCAGAGCCGGGACAGGGGGTTATGGCTACACCTTC.